These 27 T cell receptor beta chains originate from one sample sequenced in a study of blood T cell repertoires in COVID-19. Here immunoSEQ multiplex PCR was the method, and the copy in TCRdb shows in-frame clones only, minus some. The top ten clones hold over 9.5% of a sample with around 200,000 clones, around 80% of them seen once. The specimen sequenced was peripheral blood. These receptors all stem from a woman of 80 years or more with acute or convalescent COVID-19.

J is TRBJ1-4 and V is TRBV5-4; D is undetermined. Trimming removed 3 bases at V and 2 bases at J, with 11 bases between. Germline-derived CDR1 and CDR2 are SGHNT and YYREEE (reference sequence). The CDR3 is made up of 15 amino acids. The CDR3 DNA reads TGTGCCAGCAGCTCCGGGAATCCGACTAATGAAAAACTGTTTTTT. Its protein product is CASSSGNPTNEKLFF.

This sequence joins TRBV27 and TRBJ2-7, with 7 bases that match TRBD1. J lost 2 bases, V lost 1 base, and 5 bases had no gene match. CDR1 and CDR2 from the germline V gene are MNHEY and SMNVEV (reference sequence). The CDR3 totals 15 residues. The CDR3: CASSLLGGIAYEQYF. DNA for the CDR3: TGTGCCAGCAGTTTATTAGGGGGCATCGCCTACGAGCAGTACTTC.

This chain links TRBV5-1 with TRBJ1-1; 10 nucleotides line up with TRBD1. The CDR3 extends over 15 amino acids. CDR1 is SGHRS, CDR2 YFSETQ, per germline. V lost 7 bases to trimming and J lost 5 bases; unmatched junction nucleotides: 11. The CDR3 loop is CASGGTGAGGTEAFF. CDR3 coding DNA: TGCGCCAGCGGGGGGACAGGGGCCGGAGGGACTGAAGCTTTCTTT.

A few counts support this clone. This chain uses TRBV11-2 with TRBJ2-1; possibly TRBD1 for D (5 bases). CDR1 and CDR2 from the germline V gene are SGHAT and FQNNGV. The CDR3 totals 15 residues. Trimming removed 0 bases at V and 4 bases at J, with 10 bases between. The CDR3 reads CASSLDQGSYNEQFF. The CDR3 DNA reads TGTGCCAGCAGCTTAGACCAGGGTTCATACAATGAGCAGTTCTTC.

This chain connects TRBV9 to TRBJ2-2, with D possibly matching TRBD1 (6 bases). This CDR3 spans 14 amino acids. With 6 bases removed from V and 1 base from J, the gap between germline ends came to 10 bases. Germline lookup yields CDR1 SGDLS and CDR2 YYNGEE. DNA of the CDR3: TGTGCCAGCACCTTGGGACAGAACACCGGGGAGCTGTTTTTT. Amino acid sequence: CASTLGQNTGELFF.

J is TRBJ2-2 and V is TRBV9; 8 bases line up with TRBD1. Germline V gives CDR1 SGDLS, CDR2 YYNGEE. The V segment lost 4 bases and the J segment 4 bases; nucleotides outside the gene matches: 6. This CDR3 comprises 15 residues. CDR3 coding DNA: TGTGCCAGCAGCTATACTCAGGGGGCCACCGGGGAGCTGTTTTTT. This encodes CASSYTQGATGELFF.

Points on this clone: A much larger clonotype is one base distant, so this may be a read error. The CDR3 DNA is TGTGCCAGCAGCTTAGGGACAGGGAACACTGAAGCTTTCTTT. It translates to CASSLGTGNTEAFF. The rearrangement uses TRBV7-8 and TRBJ1-1, with 7 bases fitting TRBD1. Germline CDR1 SGHVS, CDR2 FQNEAQ. The trim removed 1 base at V and 1 base at J, leaving 0 bases unmatched. This CDR3 spans 14 amino acids.

The chain joins TRBV7-3 to TRBJ2-5; TRBD2 matches at 10 bases. There are 13 residues in the CDR3. V lost 2 bases, J lost 7 bases, and 1 base stayed unmatched. The germline gives CDR1 SGHTA, CDR2 FQGTGA. The DNA of the CDR3 is TGTGCCAGCAGCTTAGTAGCGGGAGGGACCCAGTACTTC. Its translation is CASSLVAGGTQYF.

This clone was seen only once. The chain couples TRBV24-1 to TRBJ2-1; tentatively, D is TRBD1 (5 bases). Trimming pared 2 bases from V and 3 bases from J, leaving 16 bases between. Per germline, CDR1 KGHDR and CDR2 SFDVKD. This CDR3 contains 17 residues. The CDR3 DNA is TGTGCCACCAGTGATTCCCGTCTCCAGGGCAGCTACAATGAGCAGTTCTTC. This gives the protein CATSDSRLQGSYNEQFF.

This chain uses TRBV19 with TRBJ1-5; TRBD1 matches 8 bases. Germline CDR1 reads LNHDA; CDR2 reads SQIVND (reference sequence). This CDR3 has 17 residues. V was clipped by 0 bases and J by 6 bases; unmatched bases: 10. The CDR3 loop reads CASSIEPVTGVVQPQHF. In DNA form, the CDR3 reads TGTGCCAGTAGTATAGAGCCAGTGACAGGGGTGGTTCAGCCCCAGCATTTT.

The chain uses TRBV9 and TRBJ2-3; 8 bases line up with TRBD1. With 4 bases clipped from V and 1 base from J, the junction kept 5 bases outside the gene matches. CDR1 SGDLS and CDR2 YYNGEE come from the germline V gene. The CDR3 runs 15 residues. This CDR3 is CASSLTGGRTDTQYF. The DNA for the CDR3 is TGTGCCAGCAGCCTCACAGGGGGGCGCACAGATACGCAGTATTTT.

The chain uses TRBV5-8 and TRBJ1-6; 9 bases match TRBD1. The CDR3 is 14 residues long. CDR1 is SGHTS, CDR2 YDEGEE, per germline. Trimming at V came to 3 bases and at J to 10 bases, leaving 5 bases not matched to a gene. The CDR3 reads CASSWTGVGSPLHF. DNA of the CDR3: TGTGCCAGCAGCTGGACAGGGGTGGGATCACCCCTCCACTTT.

The CDR3 DNA follows: TGTGCCAGCAGCCCCGTAGCGGTGAGCTCCTACAATGAGCAGTTCTTC. Translated: CASSPVAVSSYNEQFF. The chain is built from TRBV3-1 (or the pseudogene TRBV3-2) and TRBJ2-1; D possibly corresponds to TRBD2 (6 bases). CDR1 and CDR2 (germline): LGHDT, YNNKEL (reference sequence). The CDR3 contains 16 residues. V lost 4 bases to trimming and J lost 0 bases, with 13 bases between them.

V usage is TRBV5-1 and J usage is TRBJ2-1, with D unclear. Germline CDR1 and CDR2: SGHRS and YFSETQ. The V and J ends lost 0 bases and 6 bases respectively, with 7 bases between them. The CDR3 loop spans 13 amino acids. In nucleotides, the CDR3 is TGCGCCAGCAGCTTGGCTTTCAGCAATGAGCAGTTCTTC. Its translation is CASSLAFSNEQFF. Based on the CDR3 plus reference TRBV5-1 and TRBJ2-1, the full variable domain is KAGVTQTPRYLIKTRGQQVTLSCSPISGHRSVSWYQQTPGQGLQFLFEYFSETQRNKGNFPGRFSGRQFSNSRSEMNVSTLELGDSALYLCASSLAFSNEQFFGPGTRLTVL.

This sequence joins TRBV27 and TRBJ2-7, with 11 bases that match TRBD1. The CDR3 is 15 residues long. The germline CDR1 and CDR2 sequences are MNHEY and SMNVEV (reference sequence). V gave up 6 bases and J gave up 1 base; unmatched junction bases: 5. Here the CDR3 reads CASSPGQGASYEQYF. Written as DNA, the CDR3 is TGTGCCAGCAGCCCTGGACAGGGGGCTTCCTACGAGCAGTACTTC.

This rearrangement joins TRBV29-1 to TRBJ1-2; D gene ambiguous. Germline CDR1 reads SQVTM; CDR2 reads ANQGSEA. V lost 3 bases, J lost 0 bases, and 8 bases lay in between. The CDR3 consists of 13 residues. In nucleotides, the CDR3 is TGCAGCGTTGAGGAGGAAACTAACTATGGCTACACCTTC. Its protein is CSVEEETNYGYTF.

The chain recombines TRBV11-2 with TRBJ2-7; no reliable D call. Trimming removed 0 bases from V and 1 base from J, with 10 bases in between. The CDR3 has 15 amino acids. Germline assignment: CDR1 SGHAT and CDR2 FQNNGV. The CDR3 is CASSLESGVSYEQYF. CDR3 nucleotides: TGTGCCAGCAGCTTAGAATCAGGCGTTTCCTACGAGCAGTACTTC.

The CDR3 bases are TGTGCCAGTAGTATAGGGCGAGCGGGGGACACCGATACGCAGTATTTT. This gives the protein CASSIGRAGDTDTQYF. The chain carries TRBV19 and TRBJ2-3, with 8 bases identical to TRBD2. Per the germline V gene, CDR1 is LNHDA and CDR2 is SQIVND (reference sequence). The CDR3 contains 16 residues. Trimming removed 1 base from V and 6 bases from J; junction bases left unmatched: 9.

This sequence joins TRBV3-1 (or the pseudogene TRBV3-2) and TRBJ1-1; D gene uncertain. In germline, CDR1 is LGHDT, CDR2 YNNKEL (reference sequence). Trimming shortened V by 0 bases and J by 2 bases, and 7 bases separated the two germline ends. The CDR3 consists of 14 residues. CDR3 residues: CASSQERGNTEAFF. The CDR3, as DNA: TGTGCCAGCAGCCAAGAGCGGGGAAACACTGAAGCTTTCTTT.

The rearrangement links TRBV10-3 to TRBJ1-3; 7 bases align to TRBD1. Per the germline V gene, CDR1 is ENHRY and CDR2 is SYGVKD. With V trimmed by 10 bases and J by 0 bases, 18 bases remained unmatched. The CDR3 covers 18 residues. CDR3 nucleotides: TGTGCCACCACCTCCCGGCAGGGGGGCTTGGACTCTGGAAACACCATATATTTT. This codes for CATTSRQGGLDSGNTIYF.

The V call is TRBV11-3, the J call TRBJ2-7, with 9 bases identical to TRBD2. Germline V gene data show CDR1 as SGHNT and CDR2 as YENEEA. The CDR3 has 13 amino acids. V was clipped by 5 bases and J by 4 bases; unmatched bases: 3. The CDR3 nucleotides are TGTGCCAGCAGCGGCGCGGGGGGGTACGAGCAGTACTTC. Protein: CASSGAGGYEQYF.

The V and J genes are TRBV7-8 and TRBJ2-7; 13 nucleotides match TRBD2. CDR1 is SGHVS, CDR2 FQNEAQ, per germline. There are 18 residues in the CDR3. V trimming: 5 bases; J trimming: 2 bases; junction bases outside the gene matches: 12. The CDR3 protein is CASSPRLAGGRPTYEQYF. DNA for the CDR3: TGTGCCAGCAGCCCCCGACTAGCGGGAGGACGGCCCACCTACGAGCAGTACTTC.

J is TRBJ1-6 and V is TRBV7-2; no firm D call. Trimming cost V 4 bases and J 5 bases, with 9 bases left between them. Germline V gene sequence: CDR1 SGHTA, CDR2 FQGNSA. The CDR3 has 14 amino acids. The CDR3 DNA reads as TGTGCCAGCAGCTCGGGAGTTGATAATTCACCCCTCCACTTT. It encodes CASSSGVDNSPLHF.

The chain has TRBV5-1 and TRBJ1-1, with D tentatively TRBD1 (6 bases). Germline V gene data show CDR1 as SGHRS and CDR2 as YFSETQ. The CDR3 consists of 14 residues. The V gene lost 5 bases and the J gene lost 5 bases, with 16 bases spanning the gap. The CDR3 region is CASRSTGSSTEAFF. For the CDR3, the DNA is TGCGCCAGCAGATCCACAGGGTCCTCGACTGAAGCTTTCTTT. Together with reference TRBV5-1 and TRBJ1-1, the CDR3 gives the full variable domain: KAGVTQTPRYLIKTRGQQVTLSCSPISGHRSVSWYQQTPGQGLQFLFEYFSETQRNKGNFPGRFSGRQFSNSRSEMNVSTLELGDSALYLCASRSTGSSTEAFFGQGTRLTVV.

The rearrangement links TRBV29-1 to TRBJ2-3; TRBD1 matches 7 bases. CDR3 length equals 15 residues. Germline CDR1 SQVTM, CDR2 ANQGSEA. The ends lost 2 bases at V and 1 base at J; junction bases unmatched: 6. CDR3 bases: TGCAGCGTTGAATCCCAGGGGGTGGGCACAGATACGCAGTATTTT. Translating it yields CSVESQGVGTDTQYF.

The genes are TRBV5-6 and TRBJ1-4; 7 bases are shared with TRBD1. Germline loops: CDR1 SGHDT, CDR2 YYEEEE. V gave up 4 bases and J gave up 8 bases; unmatched junction bases: 11. The CDR3 has 15 amino acids. The CDR3 loop reads CASSALTGYREKLFF. CDR3 in DNA: TGTGCCAGCAGCGCACTGACAGGGTACCGGGAAAAACTGTTTTTT.

This rearrangement joins TRBV19 to TRBJ1-1; D gene ambiguous. Trimming cost V 7 bases and J 7 bases, with 13 bases left between them. The CDR3 is made up of 12 amino acids. Germline CDR1 and CDR2: LNHDA and SQIVND (reference sequence). The CDR3, as DNA: TGTGCCAGTATCCAGGAGAGCGGTGAAGCTTTCTTT. This codes for CASIQESGEAFF.